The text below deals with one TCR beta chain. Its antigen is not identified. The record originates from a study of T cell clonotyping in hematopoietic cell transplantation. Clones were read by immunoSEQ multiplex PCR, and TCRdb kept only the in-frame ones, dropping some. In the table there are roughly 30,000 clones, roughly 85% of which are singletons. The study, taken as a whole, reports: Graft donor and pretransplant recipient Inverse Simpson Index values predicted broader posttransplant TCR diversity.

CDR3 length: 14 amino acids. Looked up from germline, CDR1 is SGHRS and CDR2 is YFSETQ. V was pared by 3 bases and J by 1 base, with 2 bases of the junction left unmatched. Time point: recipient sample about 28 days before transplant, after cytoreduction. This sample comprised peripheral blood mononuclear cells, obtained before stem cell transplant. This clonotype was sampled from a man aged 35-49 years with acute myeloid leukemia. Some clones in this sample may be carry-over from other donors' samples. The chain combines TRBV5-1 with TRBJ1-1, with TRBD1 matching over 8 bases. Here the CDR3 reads CASSWDRKNTEAFF. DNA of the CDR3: TGCGCCAGCAGCTGGGACAGGAAGAACACTGAAGCTTTCTTT.